Shown below are 7 T cell receptor beta chains from a single sample sequenced in a study of T-cell memory formation after mild COVID-19. Via MiXCR, TCRdb re-called the 5' RACE reads, giving one row per CDR3 protein. The sample shows 400,000 or so distinct CDR3 sequences, over 20% of them seen only once. Sequenced: PBMCs or a T cell subset sorted from them (not recorded which). The receptors stem from an adult woman who had mild COVID-19 (a few samples of this study predate the infection). Cell type and time point are not known.

This clonotype has only a few counts. The chain combines TRBV11-2 with TRBJ2-1; 13 bases are shared with TRBD2. Germline CDR1 is SGHAT and CDR2 is FQNNGV. CDR3 length: 17 amino acids. V lost 2 bases to trimming and J lost 8 bases; unmatched junction nucleotides: 9. CDR3 coding DNA: TGTGCCAGCAGCTTAAACCGAGGACTAGCGGGAGCGTATGAGCAGTTCTTC. Amino acid sequence: CASSLNRGLAGAYEQFF.

V is TRBV5-5 and J is TRBJ2-3; D is ambiguous. The length of the CDR3 is 17 residues. The V gene's germline CDR1 is SGHKS and CDR2 YYEKEE (reference sequence). The V end lost 2 bases, the J end lost 4 bases, and 20 bases lay between the germline ends. The CDR3 loop reads CASSFTLTASGADTQYF. CDR3 bases: TGTGCCAGCAGCTTCACGTTAACAGCATCAGGCGCAGATACGCAGTATTTT.

The chain uses TRBV13 and TRBJ2-1; tentatively, D is TRBD1 (6 bases). CDR3 length equals 14 residues. Trimming stripped 6 bases from V and 6 bases from J, with 15 bases between. The germline gives CDR1 PRHDT, CDR2 FYEKMQ (reference sequence). The CDR3 here is CASRPRGRGNEQFF. The CDR3 DNA reads as TGTGCCAGCAGACCCCGGGGCAGGGGCAATGAGCAGTTCTTC.

This clonotype was counted only a few times. V gene TRBV5-1 combines with J gene TRBJ1-1, with 7 positions matching TRBD1. Trimming cost V 0 bases and J 5 bases; bases outside gene matches: 1. This CDR3 is 13 amino acids long. Germline assignment: CDR1 SGHRS and CDR2 YFSETQ. CDR3 residues: CASSLEGQTEAFF. CDR3 nucleotides: TGCGCCAGCAGCTTGGAGGGACAGACTGAAGCTTTCTTT.

This clonotype was counted only a few times. The V and J genes are TRBV15 and TRBJ2-1; 9 nucleotides align to TRBD1. Trimming took 5 bases from V and 7 from J; bases not matched to a gene: 12. The germline V gene encodes CDR1 LNHNV and CDR2 YYDKDF (reference sequence). The CDR3 covers 16 residues. DNA for the CDR3: TGTGCCACCAGCGCCATTACGGGACAGGGTGGTAATGAGCAGTTCTTC. It encodes CATSAITGQGGNEQFF.

The chain carries TRBV5-1 and TRBJ1-1, with 7 nucleotides matching TRBD1. Per the germline V gene, CDR1 is SGHRS and CDR2 is YFSETQ. V was clipped by 5 bases and J by 1 base; unmatched bases: 8. The CDR3 sequence is 15 residues long. The chain's CDR3 is CASRIRDSQNTEAFF. The CDR3 nucleotides are TGCGCCAGCAGAATACGGGACAGCCAGAACACTGAAGCTTTCTTT.

This chain uses TRBV4-1 with TRBJ2-6; D perhaps matches TRBD2 (6 bases). Germline V CDR1 and CDR2: MGHRA, YSYEKL. CDR3 length equals 17 residues. With 2 bases removed from V and 2 bases from J, the gap between germline ends came to 13 bases. The CDR3: CASSQSVWGAGANVLTF. CDR3 coding DNA: TGCGCCAGCAGCCAAAGCGTGTGGGGGGCTGGGGCCAACGTCCTGACTTTC.